This entry lists 15 T cell receptor beta chains sequenced from one sample in a study of T cells expressing NK-cell markers. TCRdb reprocessed the 5' RACE reads, keeping one entry per CDR3 protein, no DNA. The listing records around 470,000 distinct CDR3 sequences. The sequenced sample consisted of blood T cells: a sorted CD56 or NKG2C T cell subset, CD4+ or CD8+ T cells, or bulk PBMC T cells (not recorded which). The origin of the receptors is a woman aged 45-65 years in good health.

The chain combines TRBV30 with TRBJ2-2. The CDR3 has 12 residues. The germline V gene has CDR1 GTSNPN and CDR2 SVGIG (reference sequence). Here the CDR3 reads CASWTLPGELFF.

The chain recombines TRBV5-1 with TRBJ1-1. CDR1 and CDR2 from the germline V gene are SGHRS and YFSETQ. The CDR3 covers 13 residues. The CDR3: CASSLRSGSEAFF.

The chain combines TRBV9 with TRBJ2-3; the TCRdb call, TRBD2, lacks DNA for checking. Germline V CDR1 and CDR2: SGDLS, YYNGEE. The CDR3 consists of 16 residues. CDR3 amino acids: CASSVGADQFTDTQYF. Based on the CDR3 plus reference TRBV9 and TRBJ2-3, the full variable domain is DSGVTQTPKHLITATGQRVTLRCSPRSGDLSVYWYQQSLDQGLQFLIQYYNGEERAKGNILERFSAQQFPDLHSELNLSSLELGDSALYFCASSVGADQFTDTQYFGPGTRLTVL.

The J gene is TRBJ2-2, the V gene TRBV4-2; the TRBD2 assignment by TCRdb is unverifiable without DNA. Per the germline V gene, CDR1 is LGHNA and CDR2 is YNFKEQ. The length of the CDR3 is 19 residues. The CDR3 loop is CASSQDPYGGRVRTGELFF.

The chain uses TRBV3-1 and TRBJ1-1; lacking DNA, the TRBD1 call made by TCRdb goes unchecked. The CDR3 has 15 residues. CDR1 is LGHDT and CDR2 is YNNKEL in the germline V gene (reference sequence). The CDR3 reads CASSQLAQGRTEAFF.

This rearrangement joins TRBV7-3 to TRBJ2-1; as DNA is missing, the TRBD2 call by TCRdb cannot be tested. Germline CDR1 is SGHTA and CDR2 is FQGTGA. There are 13 residues in the CDR3. CDR3 in amino acids: CASYRLAGNEQFF.

V gene TRBV7-9 combines with J gene TRBJ2-1; TCRdb designates TRBD2, a call that cannot be tested without DNA. This CDR3 spans 14 amino acids. Germline V gives CDR1 SEHNR, CDR2 FQNEAQ (reference sequence). This CDR3 reads CASSLALTRTGQFF.

The chain has TRBV7-9 and TRBJ2-5; absent DNA, TCRdb's TRBD1 call cannot be checked. The CDR3 covers 18 residues. Germline CDR1 SEHNR, CDR2 FQNEAQ (reference sequence). The CDR3 spells CASSHPWGRLAVQETQYF.

The chain is built from TRBV9 and TRBJ2-7; TCRdb names TRBD1, which stays unverified in the absence of DNA. The CDR3 spans 15 residues. The germline gives CDR1 SGDLS, CDR2 YYNGEE. The CDR3: CASSPWGGSAYEQYF.

Here the CDR3 reads CASSSMGRSETQYF. J is TRBJ2-5 and V is TRBV7-9; as DNA is missing, the TRBD2 call by TCRdb cannot be tested. The length of the CDR3 is 14 residues. CDR1 and CDR2 (germline): SEHNR, FQNEAQ (reference sequence).

This CDR3 reads CASSPLVLQGAQETQYF. This chain links TRBV18 with TRBJ2-5; the TCRdb call, TRBD1, lacks DNA for checking. The CDR3 sequence is 17 residues long. The germline CDR1 and CDR2 sequences are KGHSH and LQKENI.

V is TRBV29-1 and J is TRBJ1-4; TCRdb reports TRBD1, a call that lacks DNA to check it against. From germline, CDR1 is SQVTM and CDR2 ANQGSEA. The CDR3 is made up of 13 amino acids. CDR3 sequence reads: CSVEDGTAEKLFF. Variable domain in full (rest from reference TRBV29-1 and TRBJ1-4): SAVISQKPSRDICQRGTSLTIQCQVDSQVTMMFWYRQQPGQSLTLIATANQGSEATYESGFVIDKFPISRPNLTFSTLTVSNMSPEDSSIYLCSVEDGTAEKLFFGSGTQLSVL.

The rearrangement links TRBV29-1 to TRBJ2-3; TCRdb calls TRBD2, which cannot be checked without DNA. Germline CDR1 is SQVTM and CDR2 is ANQGSEA. This CDR3 comprises 13 residues. The CDR3: CSVASGNSGTQYF.

This chain's CDR3 is CASSQVPSGRGNEQFF. This chain joins TRBV4-1 and TRBJ2-1; TCRdb returns TRBD2, unconfirmable since there is no DNA. The V gene's germline CDR1 is MGHRA and CDR2 YSYEKL. The CDR3 has 16 amino acids.

V and J are TRBV20-1 and TRBJ2-5; the TCRdb call, TRBD1, lacks DNA for checking. CDR1 and CDR2 from the germline V gene are DFQATT and SNEGSKA (reference sequence). This CDR3 contains 15 residues. The CDR3 is CSARAGGASPPTQYF.